This TCR beta chain was identified during a study of cytomegalovirus exposure and HLA in healthy donors. Profiled with immunoSEQ multiplex PCR; TCRdb holds only in-frame clones, not every one. The sample yields about 98,000 clones, more than 85% seen once. CDR1 KGHSH and CDR2 LQKENI come from the germline V gene. This CDR3 region has 16 residues. Trimming at V came to 3 bases and at J to 0 bases, leaving 2 bases not matched to a gene. Study results and limitations: Cytomegalovirus status was reportedly diagnosed by the classifier with high sensitivity and specificity. TCR sequences were mostly rare, though some public TCRs occurred in many donors. The TCR clusters that emerged in the first cohort tended, a later analysis found, to co-occur in the 120 or so validation repertoires. Associated with cytomegalovirus, according to the listing, were 170 or so TCR beta chains.

About this clone itself: As yet, its antigen is unknown.

Source material: PBMCs. This chain links TRBV18 with TRBJ2-3; 11 nucleotides align to TRBD2. This TCR derives from a man between 18 and 29 years old in good health and CMV-seropositive. As DNA, the CDR3 is TGTGCCAGCTCACCGGTAGCGGGGGGGAGCACAGATACGCAGTATTTT. This gives the protein CASSPVAGGSTDTQYF.